The 7 T cell receptor beta chains below were found in one sample sequenced in a study of cytomegalovirus exposure and HLA in healthy donors. The PCR employed 60 Vbeta primers together with 13 Jbeta primers. Sequenced by immunoSEQ multiplex PCR; TCRdb stores in-frame clones only, minus some. The sample holds around 190,000 clones, 79% seen once. The sample taken for sequencing was PBMCs. These receptors originate from a woman aged 50 to 60 in good health and CMV-seronegative.

V and J are TRBV9 and TRBJ2-5; the D gene is possibly TRBD2 (7 bases). The CDR3 loop spans 15 amino acids. Trimming took 4 bases from V and 5 from J, leaving 18 bases between them. The germline V gene encodes CDR1 SGDLS and CDR2 YYNGEE. The CDR3 protein is CASSSSGLTGETQYF. DNA for the CDR3: TGTGCCAGCAGCTCATCGGGACTAACAGGGGAGACCCAGTACTTC. The variable domain in full, with the rest retrieved from reference TRBV9 and TRBJ2-5, is DSGVTQTPKHLITATGQRVTLRCSPRSGDLSVYWYQQSLDQGLQFLIQYYNGEERAKGNILERFSAQQFPDLHSELNLSSLELGDSALYFCASSSSGLTGETQYFGPGTRLLVL.

CDR3 nucleotides: TGTGCCAGCAGGGGGACTAGCGGGGCTTCTGAGCAGTTCTTC. Translating it yields CASRGTSGASEQFF. The rearrangement links TRBV2 to TRBJ2-1, with 13 positions matching TRBD2. CDR1 and CDR2 from the germline V gene are SNHLY and FYNNEI. This CDR3 has 14 amino acids. The V gene end was trimmed by 6 bases and the J gene end by 9 bases; junction bases not matched to a gene: 5.

This clone was detected only a few times. The genes are TRBV19 and TRBJ1-1; unclear D gene. The CDR3 consists of 13 residues. Germline loops: CDR1 LNHDA, CDR2 SQIVND (reference sequence). With 5 bases removed from V and 1 base from J, the gap between germline ends came to 8 bases. The CDR3 sequence is CASSSTRNTEAFF. DNA of the CDR3: TGTGCCAGTAGTTCCACACGGAACACTGAAGCTTTCTTT. Drawing the rest from reference TRBV19 and TRBJ1-1, the complete variable domain is DGGITQSPKYLFRKEGQNVTLSCEQNLNHDAMYWYRQDPGQGLRLIYYSQIVNDFQKGDIAEGYSVSREKKESFPLTVTSAQKNPTAFYLCASSSTRNTEAFFGQGTRLTVV.

A remark on this clone: Relative to the germline gene, one junction end is altered; a read error may explain this. V usage is TRBV7-2 and J usage is TRBJ1-5; D might be TRBD1 (5 bases). Per the germline V gene, CDR1 is SGHTA and CDR2 is FQGNSA. The CDR3 spans 15 residues. CDR3 sequence: CASSLLGTSNRPQHF. The CDR3 DNA follows: TGTGCCAGCAGCTTATTAGGGACTAGCAATCGGCCCCAGCATTTT. The entire variable domain, with the rest obtained from reference TRBV7-2 and TRBJ1-5, is as follows: GAGVSQSPSNKVTEKGKDVELRCDPISGHTALYWYRQSLGQGLEFLIYFQGNSAPDKSGLPSDRFSAERTGGSVSTLTIQRTQQEDSAVYLCASSLLGTSNRPQHFGDGTRLSIL.

This clone was detected only a few times. The V gene is TRBV30, the J gene TRBJ1-1; D is unresolved. Trimming shortened V by 2 bases and J by 4 bases, and 14 bases separated the two germline ends. This CDR3 has 14 residues. Germline V gives CDR1 GTSNPN, CDR2 SVGIG (reference sequence). For the CDR3, the DNA is TGTGCCTGGAGTCTACAGCCGGTGGGCACTGAAGCTTTCTTT. It yields the protein CAWSLQPVGTEAFF.

The chain joins TRBV5-1 to TRBJ2-2; possible D gene TRBD2, 7 bases. The CDR3 consists of 17 residues. Germline V CDR1 and CDR2: SGHRS, YFSETQ. Trimming cost V 4 bases and J 0 bases, with 16 bases left between them. The chain's CDR3 is CASSPWAGASNTGELFF. The CDR3, as DNA: TGCGCCAGCAGCCCCTGGGCGGGGGCGTCGAACACCGGGGAGCTGTTTTTT.

The chain combines TRBV15 with TRBJ1-1; the D gene is possibly TRBD1 (6 bases). This CDR3 contains 12 residues. Trimming removed 7 bases from V and 5 bases from J, with 11 bases in between. CDR1 and CDR2 from the germline V gene are LNHNV and YYDKDF (reference sequence). The CDR3 here is CATTGQNTEAFF. CDR3 sequence (DNA): TGTGCCACCACCGGACAGAATACTGAAGCTTTCTTT.